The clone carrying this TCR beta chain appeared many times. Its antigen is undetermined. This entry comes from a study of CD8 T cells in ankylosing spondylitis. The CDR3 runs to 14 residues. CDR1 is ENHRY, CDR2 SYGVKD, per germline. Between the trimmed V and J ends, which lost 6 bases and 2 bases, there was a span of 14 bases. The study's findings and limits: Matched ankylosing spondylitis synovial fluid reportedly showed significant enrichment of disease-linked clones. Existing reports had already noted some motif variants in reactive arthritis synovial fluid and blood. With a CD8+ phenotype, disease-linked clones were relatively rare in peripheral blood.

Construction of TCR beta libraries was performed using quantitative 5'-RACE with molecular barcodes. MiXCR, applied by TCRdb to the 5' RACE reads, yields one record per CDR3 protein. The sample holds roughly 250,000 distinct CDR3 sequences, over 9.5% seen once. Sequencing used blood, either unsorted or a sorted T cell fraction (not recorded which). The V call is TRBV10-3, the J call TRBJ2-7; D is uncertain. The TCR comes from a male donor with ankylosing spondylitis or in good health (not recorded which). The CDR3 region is CAISSGQDTYEQYF. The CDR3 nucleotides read TGTGCCATCAGCTCGGGCCAAGATACCTACGAGCAGTACTTC.